This T cell receptor (beta chain) was obtained from a study of blood T cell repertoires in COVID-19. Looking at the study overall: Material from acute and convalescent COVID-19 was sourced from the United States, Italy and Spain. From T cells, B-cell-depleted T cells, or PBMCs came the material, which was cDNA or gDNA.

Clones were sequenced by immunoSEQ multiplex PCR, and TCRdb holds only the in-frame ones, with some missing. Among a few hundred thousand clones, about 87% were seen once, and the ten largest hold roughly 10%. CDR3 length: 14 amino acids. With V trimmed by 5 bases and J by 4 bases, 7 bases remained unmatched. Germline CDR1 reads MNHEY; CDR2 reads SVGAGI. All enrollees were about 18 to 95 years old and from some 24 US areas. Assignments of participants to cohorts depended upon their own reported clinical history. In its sample, this clone was seen once. The genes are TRBV6-5 and TRBJ1-1; 7 nucleotides line up with TRBD1. This clonotype was obtained from a woman in her fifties or sixties who had recovered from COVID-19. The sequencing input was PBMCs or T cells enriched from blood (not recorded which). This CDR3 reads CASSKKQGITEAFF. Here the CDR3 DNA reads TGTGCCAGCAGTAAGAAACAGGGGATCACTGAAGCTTTCTTT.